This T cell receptor beta chain was sequenced during a study of early T cells in non-severe SARS-CoV-2 infection. Study details: Sequenced material consisted of bulk RNA (from unsorted whole blood), and chains were unpaired.

Germline CDR1 reads SGHVS; CDR2 reads FNYEAQ. The CDR3 is 13 residues long. V was clipped by 3 bases and J by 3 bases, with 8 bases between them. This clonotype appeared a few times. Its target is unknown. Study-wide findings and caveats: Anti-spike CD8 specificities were favored by VDJdb matching, whose results missed private and CD4 specificities.

TCRdb analysed the 5' RACE reads with MiXCR anew, one entry per CDR3 protein. The table lists roughly 51,000 distinct CDR3 sequences, roughly 7.8% of them singletons, with roughly a tenth in the top ten. The source of this sequence is an adult who was a healthcare worker with PCR-confirmed SARS-CoV-2 infection or an uninfected control (not recorded which). The sample consisted of whole blood, taken at baseline. This chain links TRBV7-6 with TRBJ1-1, with a possible D match to TRBD1 (5 bases). In DNA form, the CDR3 reads TGTGCCAGCAGCTTGGGGGTTGACACTGAAGCTTTCTTT. It specifies CASSLGVDTEAFF. Supplemented by reference TRBV7-6 and TRBJ1-1, the full variable domain reads GAGVSQSPRYKVTKRGQDVALRCDPISGHVSLYWYRQALGQGPEFLTYFNYEAQQDKSGLPNDRFSAERPEGSISTLTIQRTEQRDSAMYRCASSLGVDTEAFFGQGTRLTVV.